The 18 T cell receptor beta chains presented below share a single source sample, sequenced in a study of spatial heterogeneity in lung cancer. Study-level findings and limits: Tracking of tumor mutation counts was seen in expanded intratumoral alpha and beta TCR counts.

As for time point: sample taken at primary tumor resection. TCRdb independently ran MiXCR on the 5' RACE reads; one entry per CDR3 protein. The table records some 9,000 distinct CDR3 sequences, approximately 15% of them present only once. The antigens these receptors bind are not known. The source was lung tumor tissue, collected at surgery. The receptor source for this set is a male donor with early-stage non-small cell lung cancer.

This clonotype was recorded many times. Being off target in a library aimed at alpha chains, this beta chain has a size of little meaning. V is TRBV3-1 and J is TRBJ2-2; D might be TRBD2 (5 bases). V was shortened by 4 bases and J by 1 base, with 13 bases between the two germline ends. Per germline, CDR1 LGHDT and CDR2 YNNKEL (reference sequence). The CDR3 runs to 16 residues. Here the CDR3 reads CASSPGSGGNTGELFF. CDR3 bases: TGTGCCAGCAGCCCAGGTAGTGGAGGGAACACCGGGGAGCTGTTTTTT.

This clonotype qualifies as large (0.1 to 1%). This beta chain was picked up by a library intended for alpha chains and is off target, so its count carries little meaning. V and J are TRBV4-3 and TRBJ1-2; no reliable D call. The CDR3 totals 13 residues. Germline values: CDR1 LGHNA, CDR2 YSLEER. V was shortened by 5 bases and J by 4 bases, with 11 bases between the two germline ends. The CDR3, as DNA: TGCGCCAGCAGCGCCTCGATATCCTATGGCTACACCTTC. Protein sequence: CASSASISYGYTF.

This clonotype was seen more than once but under ten times. Since it is a stray read in a library aimed at alpha chains, this beta chain has a size that is not meaningful. The V call is TRBV20-1, the J call TRBJ1-1; unclear D gene. The CDR3 covers 13 residues. Germline assignment: CDR1 DFQATT and CDR2 SNEGSKA (reference sequence). Trimming took 5 bases from V and 5 from J, leaving 15 bases between them. Here the CDR3 DNA reads TGCAGTGCTCGGAAGGGTATAAAGACTGAAGCTTTCTTT. This codes for CSARKGIKTEAFF.

Ten or more counts support this clonotype. The library was built for alpha chains, so this beta chain is an off-target read and its size means little. V is TRBV30 and J is TRBJ1-2; a weak D match, TRBD1 (6 bases). Deletions cut 1 base from V and 3 bases from J, with 9 bases between. The CDR3 has 13 amino acids. Germline lookup yields CDR1 GTSNPN and CDR2 SVGIG (reference sequence). The CDR3, as DNA: TGTGCCTGGAGTGAACAGGGACACTATGGCTACACCTTC. It yields the protein CAWSEQGHYGYTF.

This clonotype was seen at least ten times. This beta chain appears as a stray read in a library generated for alpha chains; its size is not informative. J is TRBJ1-2 and V is TRBV6-2 or TRBV6-3, with TRBD1 identical over 9 bases. The V and J ends lost 7 bases and 3 bases, in that order; junction bases with no gene match: 3. The CDR3 has 13 residues. Germline CDR1 MNHEY, CDR2 SVGEGT. The CDR3 sequence: CASMGQGDYGYTF. CDR3 DNA: TGTGCCAGCATGGGACAGGGTGACTATGGCTACACCTTC.

About this clonotype itself: In a library made to pick up alpha chains, this beta chain is a stray read with a size that means little. The gene calls are TRBV7-9 and TRBJ1-4; D is unresolved. The V end was cut by 1 base, the J end by 4 bases, with 10 bases between. The CDR3 is 15 amino acids. CDR1 is SEHNR and CDR2 is FQNEAQ in the germline V gene (reference sequence). The DNA for the CDR3 is TGTGCCAGCAGCTTAGGCGAGAGTAGTAATGAAAAACTGTTTTTT. The encoded protein is CASSLGESSNEKLFF.

By share, this clonotype ranks as medium-sized. This beta chain is an off-target read within a library intended for alpha chains, so its frequency means little. The J gene is TRBJ1-1, the V gene TRBV29-1; D is uncertain. Per germline, CDR1 SQVTM and CDR2 ANQGSEA. V was cut by 6 bases and J by 8 bases, with 16 bases left in between. CDR3 length equals 12 residues. As DNA, the CDR3 is TGCAGCGTCGTGGGAGCTAGCAGGGAAGCTTTCTTT. Protein: CSVVGASREAFF.

Many counts were recorded for this clonotype. A library made for alpha chains picked up this beta chain off target, so its size means little. The J gene is TRBJ1-5, the V gene TRBV10-2; perhaps TRBD1 as D (6 bases). The CDR3 runs to 16 residues. Looked up from germline, CDR1 is WSHSY and CDR2 is SAAADI. The ends were cut back, 2 bases at V and 6 bases at J, with 17 bases in the middle. The CDR3 protein is CASSEKGGGWAQPQHF. CDR3 DNA sequence: TGCGCCAGCAGTGAGAAGGGGGGCGGGTGGGCTCAGCCCCAGCATTTT.

This clonotype was picked up many times. Since it is a stray read in a library aimed at alpha chains, this beta chain has a size that is not meaningful. This chain joins TRBV5-1 and TRBJ2-2; 7 bases map to TRBD2. V shed 7 bases, J shed 3 bases, and the junction held 12 bases outside the gene matches. CDR1 is SGHRS and CDR2 is YFSETQ in the germline V gene. This CDR3 comprises 16 residues. The chain's CDR3 is CASSPPGREDTGELFF. The CDR3, as DNA: TGCGCCAGCTCCCCCCCTGGGAGGGAGGACACCGGGGAGCTGTTTTTT.

The table lists this clonotype with many counts. A library prepared for alpha chains yielded this beta chain as an off-target read; its size is of little meaning. V and J are TRBV9 and TRBJ2-2; D gene ambiguous. Trimming took off 3 bases at V and 2 bases at J, with 20 bases between the two ends. The CDR3 has 18 residues. Germline CDR1 is SGDLS and CDR2 is YYNGEE. This CDR3 reads CASSDPPGPSFNTGELFF. The CDR3 nucleotides are TGTGCCAGCAGCGACCCCCCCGGGCCTTCATTTAACACCGGGGAGCTGTTTTTT.

This clonotype was counted many times. Because this beta chain is a stray read in a library intended to capture alpha chains, its abundance should not be given much weight. The V gene is TRBV18, the J gene TRBJ2-1; D is unclear. Trimming shortened V by 0 bases and J by 7 bases, and 10 bases separated the two germline ends. From germline, CDR1 is KGHSH and CDR2 LQKENI. The CDR3 is 14 amino acids. This CDR3 is CASSPPYYWNEQFF. CDR3 DNA sequence: TGTGCCAGCTCACCACCGTACTACTGGAATGAGCAGTTCTTC.

Ten or more counts support this clonotype. Found in a library prepared for alpha chains, this beta chain is an off-target read, and its abundance has little meaning. The chain is built from TRBV15 and TRBJ2-2; unclear D gene. The V gene's germline CDR1 is LNHNV and CDR2 YYDKDF (reference sequence). The CDR3 has 15 residues. Trimming took off 3 bases at V and 1 base at J, with 9 bases between the two ends. CDR3 sequence: CATSREILNTGELFF. For the CDR3, the DNA is TGTGCCACCAGCAGGGAAATATTGAACACCGGGGAGCTGTTTTTT.

Worth noting for this clonotype: This beta chain slipped into a library made for alpha chains as a stray read, so its size is not meaningful. This rearrangement joins TRBV27 to TRBJ2-3, with D perhaps TRBD1 (5 bases). The germline gives CDR1 MNHEY, CDR2 SMNVEV (reference sequence). Trimming left V 2 bases short and J 5 bases short, with 8 bases between. The CDR3 totals 13 residues. CDR3 coding DNA: TGTGCCAGCAGTTTAGGGGCCAGAGATACGCAGTATTTT. As protein: CASSLGARDTQYF.

This clonotype has at least ten counts. With the library built for alpha chains, this beta chain is off target and its frequency is not meaningful. The J gene is TRBJ2-3, the V gene TRBV5-1; no clear D gene. V dropped 4 bases and J dropped 6 bases, with 12 bases sitting between them. Germline V gives CDR1 SGHRS, CDR2 YFSETQ. The CDR3 has 13 amino acids. The CDR3 DNA reads as TGCGCCAGCAGCGACCCTCATTCGGATACGCAGTATTTT. Translating gives CASSDPHSDTQYF.

A note on this clonotype: A library prepared for alpha chains yielded this beta chain as an off-target read; its size is of little meaning. This sequence joins TRBV29-1 and TRBJ1-3; weak D call: TRBD1 (6 bases). Germline V gene sequence: CDR1 SQVTM, CDR2 ANQGSEA. V was shortened by 2 bases and J by 3 bases, with 14 bases between the two germline ends. The CDR3 is made up of 15 amino acids. The CDR3 region is CSVELLQGIGNTIYF. The CDR3 DNA is TGCAGCGTTGAACTCCTACAGGGTATTGGAAACACCATATATTTT.

Many counts were recorded for this clonotype. As an off-target read in a library built for alpha chains, this beta chain has a frequency of little significance. V and J are TRBV20-1 and TRBJ2-1; D perhaps matches TRBD2 (5 bases). CDR3 length: 14 amino acids. Trimming left V 2 bases short and J 6 bases short, with 14 bases between. Germline V gene lookup returns CDR1 DFQATT and CDR2 SNEGSKA (reference sequence). CDR3 nucleotide sequence: TGCAGTGCTAGATCAGCTAGCATTACCAATGAGCAGTTCTTC. Its protein product is CSARSASITNEQFF.

This clonotype was recorded once. This beta chain represents an off-target read in a library built for alpha chains; its size is of limited meaning. This sequence joins TRBV14 and TRBJ1-1, with D hard to call. This CDR3 spans 14 amino acids. The ends were cut back, 0 bases at V and 5 bases at J, with 10 bases in the middle. Germline V lookup: CDR1 SGHDN, CDR2 FVKESK. The CDR3 here is CASSQESGPTEAFF. The CDR3 nucleotides are TGTGCCAGCAGCCAAGAGTCCGGGCCGACTGAAGCTTTCTTT.

In this sample, this clonotype is medium-sized (0.01 to 0.1%). This beta chain is an unintended read in a library built for alpha chains; its size means little. This CDR3 is CASSYSTQGGTEAFF. The CDR3 DNA sequence: TGTGCCAGCAGTTACTCCACGCAGGGGGGGACTGAAGCTTTCTTT. The chain has TRBV6-5 and TRBJ1-1; 7 nucleotides match TRBD1. This CDR3 is 15 amino acids long. Germline V gene data show CDR1 as MNHEY and CDR2 as SVGAGI. Losses at the gene ends were 0 bases for V and 5 bases for J; bases not matched to a gene: 6.